The clone carrying this TCR beta chain was recorded a few times. The sample originates from a study of blood T cell repertoires in COVID-19. The wider study: Acute and convalescent COVID-19 specimens originated in the United States, Italy and Spain. Sample material is recorded as cDNA or gDNA derived from T cells, B-cell-depleted T cells, or PBMCs.

The repertoire was sequenced with immunoSEQ multiplex PCR; TCRdb's copy has only in-frame clones and lacks some. The data hold fewer than 250,000 clones, with 65% to 85% observed a single time. The sequence derives from a man in his forties or fifties with active or convalescent COVID-19. Sequencing was performed on peripheral blood.

In DNA, the CDR3 is TGTGCCAGCAGTTTACACGGACTGAATCAGCCCCAGCATTTT. It translates to CASSLHGLNQPQHF. This sequence joins TRBV28 and TRBJ1-5, with D unclear. Per the germline V gene, CDR1 is MDHEN and CDR2 is SYDVKM. CDR3 length equals 14 residues. V was shortened by 2 bases and J by 4 bases, with 9 bases between the two germline ends.